The rows below give T cell receptor beta chains drawn from one sample of a study of blood T cell repertoires in COVID-19. Some clones are missing from TCRdb's copy, which holds only in-frame ones; the method was immunoSEQ multiplex PCR. The sample has 110,000 or so clones; more than 60% are singletons. Material: peripheral blood. Receptors were obtained from a man aged 50 or older with acute or convalescent COVID-19. The CDR3 runs from the conserved cysteine through the conserved F or W.

J gene: TRBJ2-7; V gene: TRBV19; CDR3 protein: CASSVSGRAPEQYF
J gene: TRBJ2-1; V gene: TRBV11-3; CDR3 protein: CASSPNKGGYNEQFF
J gene: TRBJ1-4; V gene: TRBV27; CDR3 protein: CASSLSWQINEKLFF
J gene: TRBJ1-1; V gene: TRBV7-6; CDR3 protein: CASSSGQELNTEAFF
J gene: TRBJ1-5; V gene: TRBV9; CDR3 protein: CASSVQGQGVQPQHF
J gene: TRBJ2-7; V gene: TRBV27; CDR3 protein: CASSWTGTRGIYEQYF
J gene: TRBJ1-2; V gene: TRBV4-1; CDR3 protein: CASSQGQGGGNYGYTF
J gene: TRBJ2-5; V gene: TRBV7-2; CDR3 protein: CASIRSGIETQYF
J gene: TRBJ2-3; V gene: TRBV11-3; CDR3 protein: CASSLGSQTSTDTQYF
J gene: TRBJ2-7; V gene: TRBV11-1; CDR3 protein: CASSAYRGRPGEQYF
J gene: TRBJ1-1; V gene: TRBV18; CDR3 protein: CASSTGRDTEAFF
J gene: TRBJ1-2; V gene: TRBV18; CDR3 protein: CASSLTGTGGSDGYTF
J gene: TRBJ1-5; V gene: TRBV19; CDR3 protein: CASRNQGLRQPQHF
J gene: TRBJ1-2; V gene: TRBV27; CDR3 protein: CASSQIQGASYGYTF
J gene: TRBJ2-1; V gene: TRBV11-3; CDR3 protein: CASSLGQVLSNEQFF
J gene: TRBJ2-1; V gene: TRBV6-5; CDR3 protein: CASSLTGYNEQFF